This T cell receptor beta chain was captured by sequencing in a study of OX40 agonist ivuxolimab in advanced cancers. CDR3 length equals 14 residues. With 3 bases removed from V and 1 base from J, the gap between germline ends came to 8 bases. The germline V gene encodes CDR1 SGHAT and CDR2 FQDESV (reference sequence). Profiled with immunoSEQ multiplex PCR; TCRdb holds only in-frame clones, not every one. The top ten hold around 4.9% of the sample, which has about 80,000 clones, approximately 90% seen once. This TCR was recovered from an adult with an advanced solid tumor such as melanoma, head and neck, liver or kidney cancer. This chain uses TRBV11-1 with TRBJ2-3; the D gene could be TRBD1 or TRBD2 (5 bases each). Source: CD4+ or CD8+ T cells sorted from blood, taken in a trial of the OX40 agonist ivuxolimab. In nucleotides, the CDR3 is TGTGCCAGCAGCTTGACGGGACGCACAGATACGCAGTATTTT. It translates to CASSLTGRTDTQYF.